The 15 T cell receptor beta chains listed next were all sequenced from one sample in a study of T cells in Graves' hyperthyroidism and ophthalmopathy. Researchers took RNA transcripts and amplified the TCR beta CDR3 regions from them. A first-round RT-PCR of the TCR CDR3 used the HTBI primer set. TCRdb independently ran MiXCR on the multiplex PCR reads; one entry per CDR3 protein. Counted here are 340,000 or so distinct CDR3 sequences, around a fifth occurring once; the ten biggest clones make up less than 65%. The sample was blood. The receptors originated from a woman between 45 and 60 years old with Graves' hyperthyroidism.

This chain uses TRBV28 with TRBJ2-1, with TRBD2 matching over 8 bases. Germline CDR1 reads MDHEN; CDR2 reads SYDVKM. V shed 5 bases, J shed 6 bases, and the junction held 15 bases outside the gene matches. The CDR3 contains 17 residues. CDR3 region: CASSTPQAGAGVNEQFF. The CDR3 coding sequence is TGTGCCAGCAGTACCCCCCAAGCAGGAGCGGGAGTCAATGAGCAGTTCTTC.

This clonotype was recorded at least ten times. The CDR3 sequence: CASSLIIQETQYF. CDR3 bases: TGTGCCAGCAGCTTGATAATCCAAGAGACCCAGTACTTC. The chain carries TRBV5-6 and TRBJ2-5; the D is unclear. The germline V gene has CDR1 SGHDT and CDR2 YYEEEE. This CDR3 comprises 13 residues. V shed 1 base and J shed 1 base, with 5 bases lying between them.

Ten or more counts support this clonotype. CDR3 region: CASSGTGGSGEQFF. As DNA, the CDR3 is TGCGCCAGCAGCGGTACAGGGGGCTCGGGTGAGCAGTTCTTC. The gene calls are TRBV5-1 and TRBJ2-1; 9 bases line up with TRBD1. V lost 4 bases, J lost 9 bases, and 8 bases stayed unmatched. There are 14 residues in the CDR3. Germline V gene lookup returns CDR1 SGHRS and CDR2 YFSETQ. The whole variable domain, filled in from reference TRBV5-1 and TRBJ2-1, reads KAGVTQTPRYLIKTRGQQVTLSCSPISGHRSVSWYQQTPGQGLQFLFEYFSETQRNKGNFPGRFSGRQFSNSRSEMNVSTLELGDSALYLCASSGTGGSGEQFFGPGTRLTVL.

The table lists this clonotype with many counts. As DNA, the CDR3 is TGTGCCAGCAGCCAAAACAGGGGGCCGGGAAACACCATATATTTT. Translation gives CASSQNRGPGNTIYF. This sequence joins TRBV3-1 and TRBJ1-3; 9 positions agree with TRBD1. The CDR3 consists of 15 residues. The germline V gene has CDR1 LGHDT and CDR2 YNNKEL (reference sequence). After removal of 2 bases from V and 4 bases from J, the junction contained 3 bases not matched to a gene.

Comments on this clonotype: Given a much more abundant clone one base away, this may be a read error. The chain is built from TRBV7-9 and TRBJ2-1; D perhaps matches TRBD2 (5 bases). Trimming took off 2 bases at V and 5 bases at J, with 19 bases between the two ends. This CDR3 is 17 amino acids long. The germline V gene has CDR1 SEHNR and CDR2 FQNEAQ (reference sequence). Written as DNA, the CDR3 is TGTGCCAGCAGCTTAAAAGAGTGGCCGGACTTAGACAATGAGCAGTTCTTC. Protein: CASSLKEWPDLDNEQFF.

This clonotype has ten or more counts. The chain uses TRBV7-2 and TRBJ2-7; D is possibly TRBD1 or TRBD2 (6 bases each). V lost 3 bases and J lost 3, with 15 bases in between. CDR3 length: 15 amino acids. CDR1 SGHTA and CDR2 FQGNSA come from the germline V gene. The CDR3 is CASSLGGSQVYEQYF. The CDR3 DNA is TGTGCCAGCAGCTTGGGGGGCTCACAAGTCTACGAGCAGTACTTC.

Notes on this clonotype: The junction shows a germline mismatch at one end, possibly a read error. The chain couples TRBV11-2 to TRBJ2-7; 10 nucleotides line up with TRBD2. Germline assignment: CDR1 SGHAT and CDR2 FQNNGV. The CDR3 loop spans 15 amino acids. For the CDR3, the DNA is TGCGCCAGCAGCTTAAGGACTAGCGGCCCCTACGAGCAGTACTTC. Translating it yields CASSLRTSGPYEQYF.

This chain links TRBV20-1 with TRBJ2-7; possibly TRBD2 for D (5 bases). The V and J ends lost 4 bases and 0 bases respectively, with 16 bases between them. The CDR3 is 15 amino acids. Looked up from germline, CDR1 is DFQATT and CDR2 is SNEGSKA (reference sequence). CDR3 nucleotides: TGCAGTGCTAATAGGGCGGGTCTGAACTCCTACGAGCAGTACTTC. This codes for CSANRAGLNSYEQYF.

This clonotype was detected many times. At one of its ends the junction is not consistent with the germline gene, which may arise from a read error. The chain couples TRBV2 to TRBJ1-5; D gene uncertain. The CDR3 runs to 17 residues. Germline CDR1 is SNHLY and CDR2 is FYNNEI. The CDR3 DNA reads as TGTGCCAGCAGGTCTCCGGCACGGGGTGGGAGCACTCAGCCCCAGCATTTT. Translation: CASRSPARGGSTQPQHF.

This clonotype was picked up a small number of times. The chain employs TRBV29-1 and TRBJ1-2; TRBD1 might be the D (5 bases). The germline V gene encodes CDR1 SQVTM and CDR2 ANQGSEA. V was trimmed by 3 bases and J by 4 bases, leaving 12 bases between them. The CDR3 extends over 13 amino acids. Here the CDR3 reads CSVDPRGAYGYTF. The CDR3 nucleotides are TGCAGCGTTGACCCTCGGGGCGCCTATGGCTACACCTTC.

This clonotype was picked up many times. This chain links TRBV7-8 with TRBJ2-1; 8 nucleotides align to TRBD2. With 6 bases clipped from V and 1 base from J, the junction kept 11 bases outside the gene matches. Germline CDR1 reads SGHVS; CDR2 reads FQNEAQ. The CDR3 length is 17 residues. In DNA form, the CDR3 reads TGTGCCAGCAGTTCCAGAGCCAGCGGGAGTTCCTACAATGAGCAGTTCTTC. Protein product: CASSSRASGSSYNEQFF. Using reference TRBV7-8 and TRBJ2-1 for the parts outside the CDR3, the full variable domain is GAGVSQSPRYKVAKRGQDVALRCDPISGHVSLFWYQQALGQGPEFLTYFQNEAQLDKSGLPSDRFFAERPEGSVSTLKIQRTQQEDSAVYLCASSSRASGSSYNEQFFGPGTRLTVL.

For this clonotype: This may be a read error: a much more frequent sequence differs by one nucleotide. This rearrangement joins TRBV6-2 or TRBV6-3 to TRBJ1-6, with unresolved D. Germline CDR1 and CDR2: MNHEY and SVGEGT. The CDR3 has 15 amino acids. V was trimmed by 5 bases and J by 6 bases, leaving 14 bases between them. CDR3 amino acids: CASSGRRRGNSPLHF. CDR3 DNA sequence: TGTGCCAGCAGTGGCAGGAGGCGCGGTAATTCACCCCTCCACTTT.

The rearrangement links TRBV5-6 to TRBJ1-2, with 7 bases matching TRBD1. This CDR3 spans 15 amino acids. Trimming removed 5 bases from V and 5 bases from J; junction bases left unmatched: 12. Germline CDR1 reads SGHDT; CDR2 reads YYEEEE. Written as DNA, the CDR3 is TGTGCCAGCAGACCCTGGGGGGGACAGCCATATGGCTACACCTTC. This encodes CASRPWGGQPYGYTF.

This clonotype was counted ten times or more. This chain joins TRBV10-3 and TRBJ1-5; D is perhaps TRBD1 (5 bases). V lost 5 bases to trimming and J lost 4 bases, with 9 bases between them. Germline V gene lookup returns CDR1 ENHRY and CDR2 SYGVKD. The CDR3 runs 13 residues. This CDR3 is CAISRDRNQPQHF. In DNA, the CDR3 is TGTGCCATCAGTCGGGACCGAAATCAGCCCCAGCATTTT.

This clonotype occurred a few times. The J gene is TRBJ1-5, the V gene TRBV19; TRBD1 matches 8 bases. From germline, CDR1 is LNHDA and CDR2 SQIVND (reference sequence). J was trimmed by 2 bases and V by 5 bases; bases with no gene match: 5. CDR3 length equals 15 residues. The CDR3 here is CASSQGARGNQPQHF. CDR3 nucleotides: TGTGCCAGTAGTCAGGGGGCGCGAGGCAATCAGCCCCAGCATTTT. Full variable domain (missing parts from reference TRBV19 and TRBJ1-5): DGGITQSPKYLFRKEGQNVTLSCEQNLNHDAMYWYRQDPGQGLRLIYYSQIVNDFQKGDIAEGYSVSREKKESFPLTVTSAQKNPTAFYLCASSQGARGNQPQHFGDGTRLSIL.